The clone carrying this T cell receptor beta chain was observed at least ten times. The antigen is not known. The same CDR3 also results from other DNA sequences found in this sample. This record comes from a study of shared clonotypes between healthy human individuals. In the study overall: Participating donors consisted of a couple of women and a few men aged 18 to 49. Study results and caveats: Clonotype sharing across several donors was observed for around 4.5% of naive CD4 clonotypes.

Measured with immunoSEQ multiplex PCR; TCRdb has only the in-frame clones, and not every one. The data hold around 2,000,000 clones, with roughly 96% observed a single time. Adult donors, all healthy and HIV-negative, had no recent acute infections or vaccinations. The study separated CD4+ cells into CD45RA+ naive and CD45RA-negative memory subsets. The sequence was obtained from a young man in good health. Sequenced material: naive CD4+ T cells sorted from blood. The sample's subset: CD45RA+ positively selected.

The CDR3 sequence: CAWRTDSGNTIYF. DNA of the CDR3: TGTGCCTGGAGGACGGACTCTGGAAACACCATATATTTT. V usage is TRBV30 and J usage is TRBJ1-3; D is undetermined. The CDR3 has 13 amino acids. The germline V and J ends were trimmed by 3 bases and 0 bases, with 6 bases remaining between them. CDR1 is GTSNPN, CDR2 SVGIG, per germline (reference sequence).